The entry below gives a single T cell receptor (beta chain) sequence along with its context. Original handling: Reference gene primers were amplified, and this amplification served to estimate nucleated cell counts. TCRdb's copy holds only in-frame clones and misses some; the assay was immunoSEQ multiplex PCR. V and J calls and clone size are copied from that table; D and trimming were computed from the DNA. The table shows 250,000 to 350,000 clones, with about nine tenths occurring only once. This entry is derived from a study of blood T cell repertoires in COVID-19. Study at large: Collection of acute and convalescent COVID-19 samples took place in the United States, Italy and Spain. PBMCs, B-cell-depleted T cells, or T cells provided the cDNA or gDNA that made up the material.

CDR3 length: 15 residues. The germline CDR1 and CDR2 sequences are KGHSH and LQKENI. The V end lost 5 bases, the J end lost 1 base, and 12 bases lay between the germline ends. This sequence originates from a man aged 18-30 years with active or convalescent COVID-19. The chain links TRBV18 to TRBJ1-5; perhaps TRBD1 as D (5 bases). Sequenced: peripheral blood. CDR3 sequence: CASSTGLGSNQPQHF. The CDR3 bases are TGTGCCAGCTCAACAGGCCTAGGGAGCAATCAGCCCCAGCATTTT.